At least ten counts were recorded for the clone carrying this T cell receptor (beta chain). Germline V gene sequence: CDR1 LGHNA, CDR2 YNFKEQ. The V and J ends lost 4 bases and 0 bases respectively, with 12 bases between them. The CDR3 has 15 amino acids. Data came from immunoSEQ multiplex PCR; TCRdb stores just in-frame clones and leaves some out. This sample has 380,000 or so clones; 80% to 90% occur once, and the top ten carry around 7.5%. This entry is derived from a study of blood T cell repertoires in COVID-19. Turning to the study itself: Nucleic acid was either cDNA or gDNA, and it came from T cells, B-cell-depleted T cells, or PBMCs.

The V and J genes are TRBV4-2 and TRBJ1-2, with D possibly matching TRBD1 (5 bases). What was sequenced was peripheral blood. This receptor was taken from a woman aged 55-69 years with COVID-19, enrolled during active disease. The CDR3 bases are TGTGCCAGCAGCCGTAGTGGGGGGGCTAACTATGGCTACACCTTC. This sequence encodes CASSRSGGANYGYTF.